The TCR beta chain under discussion was sequenced for a study of blood T cell repertoires in COVID-19. Study details: Italy, Spain and the United States were the sources of the convalescent and acute COVID-19 samples. The cDNA or gDNA used as material had been derived from T cells, B-cell-depleted T cells, or PBMCs.

This clone was seen only a few times. Under the authors' procedure: Estimation of nucleated cell counts was performed using reference gene primer amplification. Here immunoSEQ multiplex PCR was the method, and the copy in TCRdb shows in-frame clones only, minus some. Clone size and V and J calls were adopted from that table, with D and trimming inferred from the DNA. The sample has roughly 200,000 clones; about 86% are singletons. The sequence was obtained from a man over 45 with active or convalescent COVID-19. Material for sequencing was peripheral blood.

The DNA of the CDR3 is TGTGCCTGGAGTCGCGGACAGGGGGGAGCAGATACGCAGTATTTT. It specifies CAWSRGQGGADTQYF. V is TRBV30 and J is TRBJ2-3; 10 nucleotides agree with TRBD1. Germline V gene data show CDR1 as GTSNPN and CDR2 as SVGIG (reference sequence). This CDR3 has 15 amino acids. V dropped 2 bases and J dropped 4; count of bases not matched to a gene: 6.